Sequencing of this TCR beta chain was carried out in a study of T cell clusters in autoimmune cytopenias. General observations from the study: Comparing secondary cytopenia with chronic lymphocytic leukemia showed no cluster-lack signature, apparently masked by lymphoma repertoire. TRB repertoire shifts in secondary cytopenia and chronic lymphocytic leukemia mostly reflected lymphoma, not autoimmunity. Functional roles of the in silico T cell clusters still await experimental validation.

Notes on this clonotype: Its antigen is not identified.

One tube held mixed TRB-A and TRB-B primer pools for touch-down PCR. TCRdb re-called the multiplex PCR reads and gives one entry per CDR3 protein, without DNA. The sample data list 6,000 to 8,500 distinct CDR3 sequences. The CDR3 totals 14 residues. The V gene's germline CDR1 is MNHNS and CDR2 SASEGT. TRB was amplified from roughly 270 ng of peripheral blood genomic DNA per sample. Sequencing was performed on peripheral blood. The receptor comes from a human donor with an autoimmune cytopenia or autoimmune hepatitis (not recorded which). The chain joins TRBV6-1 to TRBJ2-7; TCRdb's assignment of TRBD1 cannot be checked, as there is no DNA. CDR3 amino acids: CASSDFQEADEQYF.